Each of the 19 T cell receptor beta chains below was sequenced from the same sample in a study of response to subunit inactivated influenza vaccine. TCRdb processed the RT-PCR reads anew with MiXCR; each CDR3 protein has one entry. Here the sample spans about 650,000 distinct CDR3 sequences, 11% to 15% being singletons. Specimen: PBMCs from blood, collected 14 to 15 days before vaccination. These receptors all come from a middle-aged man who received an inactivated influenza vaccine.

This clonotype turned up a few times. The CDR3 protein is CASSQPGLAGARETQYF. The CDR3 DNA sequence: TGTGCCAGCAGCCAACCGGGACTAGCGGGAGCCAGGGAGACCCAGTACTTC. The chain has TRBV9 and TRBJ2-5; 14 nucleotides match TRBD2. CDR1 and CDR2 (germline): SGDLS, YYNGEE. The V and J ends lost 4 bases and 5 bases, in that order; junction bases with no gene match: 10. The CDR3 consists of 17 residues.

A few counts support this clonotype. This chain connects TRBV6-1 to TRBJ1-2; D possibly corresponds to TRBD1 (5 bases). V gave up 1 base and J gave up 7 bases, with 13 bases separating them. The CDR3 contains 14 residues. CDR1 and CDR2 from the germline V gene are MNHNS and SASEGT. The CDR3 loop reads CASSEEGRRAGYTF. DNA for the CDR3: TGTGCCAGCAGTGAAGAGGGGCGTAGGGCTGGCTACACCTTC.

This clonotype was counted a few times. The chain employs TRBV15 and TRBJ2-1; a weak D match, TRBD2 (5 bases). The CDR3 has 16 amino acids. In germline, CDR1 is LNHNV, CDR2 YYDKDF (reference sequence). V lost 6 bases, J lost 4 bases, and 19 bases lay in between. The chain's CDR3 is CATSLRNSGLYNEQFF. CDR3 DNA: TGTGCCACCAGTTTGAGAAATTCGGGGTTATACAATGAGCAGTTCTTC. The complete variable domain, with remaining parts taken from reference TRBV15 and TRBJ2-1, reads DAMVIQNPRYQVTQFGKPVTLSCSQTLNHNVMYWYQQKSSQAPKLLFHYYDKDFNNEADTPDNFQSRRPNTSFCFLDIRSPGLGDTAMYLCATSLRNSGLYNEQFFGPGTRLTVL.

In this sample, this clonotype turned up a few times. The J gene is TRBJ2-7, the V gene TRBV10-3, with 7 bases that match TRBD2. The CDR3 sequence is 16 residues long. Germline V gives CDR1 ENHRY, CDR2 SYGVKD. J gave up 0 bases and V 6 bases, and 11 bases lay outside the gene matches. Here the CDR3 reads CAISELGGRSSYEQYF. Written as DNA, the CDR3 is TGTGCCATCAGCGAACTCGGGGGGAGGAGCTCCTACGAGCAGTACTTC.

This clonotype was counted only a few times. V usage is TRBV19 and J usage is TRBJ2-3; D unclear. In germline, CDR1 is LNHDA, CDR2 SQIVND (reference sequence). The V end was cut by 6 bases, the J end by 0 bases, with 13 bases between. The CDR3 is 15 amino acids. The CDR3 spells CASRKGPLSTDTQYF. CDR3 nucleotides: TGTGCCAGTAGGAAAGGACCGCTTAGCACAGATACGCAGTATTTT.

The J gene is TRBJ2-1, the V gene TRBV28, with 9 bases that match TRBD1. Germline CDR1 MDHEN, CDR2 SYDVKM. This CDR3 region has 16 residues. Trimming took 2 bases from V and 5 from J; bases not matched to a gene: 7. In DNA, the CDR3 is TGTGCCAGCAGTTTACAAGGGACAGGGTGGAACAATGAGCAGTTCTTC. Translation gives CASSLQGTGWNNEQFF.

This clonotype was observed a few times. The chain uses TRBV20-1 and TRBJ2-7, with TRBD2 matching 7 bases. The CDR3 sequence is 13 residues long. Germline loops: CDR1 DFQATT, CDR2 SNEGSKA (reference sequence). V lost 1 base, J lost 12 bases, and 12 bases stayed unmatched. CDR3 amino acids: CSARVTSAFGWYF. The DNA of the CDR3 is TGCAGTGCTAGAGTAACTAGCGCCTTCGGTTGGTACTTC.

This clonotype has a handful of counts. The chain couples TRBV4-2 to TRBJ2-1; 9 bases are a match to TRBD2. V shed 4 bases and J 8 bases; nucleotides not matched to a gene: 12. The CDR3 runs to 16 residues. Per germline, CDR1 LGHNA and CDR2 YNFKEQ. The CDR3 DNA reads TGTGCCAGCAGCCTCCTTTCGGCGGGGGGGAGGGATGAGCAGTTCTTC. It is translated as CASSLLSAGGRDEQFF.

This clonotype was seen repeatedly, ten times or more. The CDR3 here is CASSQGTEQETQYF. The CDR3 DNA is TGCGCCAGCAGCCAAGGGACGGAACAAGAGACCCAGTACTTC. This chain joins TRBV4-3 and TRBJ2-5; D call uncertain. Trimming pared 1 base from V and 2 bases from J, leaving 8 bases between. CDR1 is LGHNA, CDR2 YSLEER, per germline. This CDR3 is built from 14 residues.

This clonotype was observed a handful of times. The gene calls are TRBV29-1 and TRBJ2-3, with D perhaps assigned TRBD1 or TRBD2 (5 bases each). In germline, CDR1 is SQVTM, CDR2 ANQGSEA. Trimming removed 7 bases from V and 3 bases from J, with 14 bases in between. This CDR3 spans 13 amino acids. CDR3: CSARDQRTDTQYF. In DNA, the CDR3 is TGCAGCGCCCGGGACCAAAGGACAGATACGCAGTATTTT.

In its sample, this clonotype was seen a few times. The chain recombines TRBV29-1 with TRBJ2-1, with 7 bases that match TRBD1. The CDR3 has 11 residues. V gave up 8 bases and J gave up 10 bases; unmatched junction bases: 8. The germline V gene encodes CDR1 SQVTM and CDR2 ANQGSEA. The CDR3 nucleotides are TGCAGCCCCAGACAGGGTGGAGAGCAGTTCTTC. It yields the protein CSPRQGGEQFF.

This clonotype was seen many times. The chain combines TRBV5-5 with TRBJ2-1; D might be TRBD2 (6 bases). The CDR3 has 15 amino acids. V lost 0 bases, J lost 4 bases, and 11 bases lay in between. Germline V gene lookup returns CDR1 SGHKS and CDR2 YYEKEE (reference sequence). CDR3 bases: TGTGCCAGCAGCTTGGGGGGGACTCCATACAATGAGCAGTTCTTC. This sequence encodes CASSLGGTPYNEQFF. Complete variable domain (other parts from reference TRBV5-5 and TRBJ2-1): DAGVTQSPTHLIKTRGQQVTLRCSPISGHKSVSWYQQVLGQGPQFIFQYYEKEERGRGNFPDRFSARQFPNYSSELNVNALLLGDSALYLCASSLGGTPYNEQFFGPGTRLTVL.

The chain joins TRBV15 to TRBJ2-1; 7 positions match TRBD1. The J segment lost 2 bases and the V segment lost 7 bases, leaving 14 bases of the junction unmatched. CDR1 and CDR2 (germline): LNHNV, YYDKDF (reference sequence). CDR3 length: 17 amino acids. The DNA for the CDR3 is TGTGCCACCACCCGACTCCGGGACAGAGAGACCTACAATGAGCAGTTCTTC. As protein: CATTRLRDRETYNEQFF.

V and J are TRBV15 and TRBJ2-7; TRBD1 aligns across 7 bases. This CDR3 has 13 residues. Per germline, CDR1 LNHNV and CDR2 YYDKDF (reference sequence). The V and J ends lost 0 bases and 12 bases, in that order; junction bases with no gene match: 8. CDR3: CATSREGADRMYF. The CDR3 nucleotides read TGTGCCACCAGCAGAGAAGGGGCGGACAGGATGTACTTC.

The chain is built from TRBV7-9 and TRBJ2-1; either TRBD1 or TRBD2 may fit D (5 bases each). Germline CDR1 SEHNR, CDR2 FQNEAQ (reference sequence). The length of the CDR3 is 14 residues. V was pared by 6 bases and J by 2 bases, with 11 bases between. CDR3 protein: CASSTGTTYNEQFF. In DNA form, the CDR3 reads TGTGCCAGCAGTACCGGGACCACCTACAATGAGCAGTTCTTC.

This clonotype was picked up a small number of times. The chain links TRBV20-1 to TRBJ1-1; maybe TRBD1 (6 bases). In germline, CDR1 is DFQATT, CDR2 SNEGSKA (reference sequence). This CDR3 comprises 14 residues. V was cut by 4 bases and J by 5 bases, with 17 bases left in between. In nucleotides, the CDR3 is TGCAGTGCTACAGTCGGGGGCGGGAGAACTGAAGCTTTCTTT. Its protein is CSATVGGGRTEAFF.

This sequence joins TRBV4-2 and TRBJ2-1; D is uncertain. V shed 0 bases and J shed 3 bases, with 6 bases lying between them. The CDR3 is 14 amino acids. From germline, CDR1 is LGHNA and CDR2 YNFKEQ. The CDR3 here is CASSQELNYNEQFF. Written as DNA, the CDR3 is TGTGCCAGCAGCCAAGAACTCAACTACAATGAGCAGTTCTTC.

The V call is TRBV3-1, the J call TRBJ2-1; weak D call: TRBD1 (6 bases). The CDR3 has 16 residues. V was shortened by 4 bases and J by 2 bases, with 15 bases between the two germline ends. Germline V CDR1 and CDR2: LGHDT, YNNKEL (reference sequence). CDR3 amino acids: CASSPETKGAYNEQFF. CDR3 nucleotide sequence: TGTGCCAGCAGCCCAGAAACTAAGGGGGCCTACAATGAGCAGTTCTTC.

This sequence joins TRBV6-1 and TRBJ1-1; D uncertain. The V and J ends lost 3 bases and 4 bases respectively, with 9 bases between them. Per germline, CDR1 MNHNS and CDR2 SASEGT. The CDR3 extends over 13 amino acids. The chain's CDR3 is CASSDRTATEAFF. The CDR3 DNA is TGTGCCAGCAGTGACCGGACGGCCACTGAAGCTTTCTTT.